A selection of T cell receptor beta chains follows, all from one sample in a study of T-cell memory formation after mild COVID-19. MiXCR, run by TCRdb on the 5' RACE reads, gives a single entry per CDR3 protein. The sample includes 110,000 or so distinct CDR3 sequences, roughly a sixth of them seen just once. The sequenced sample was PBMCs or a T cell subset sorted from them (not recorded which). The receptors shown here come from a man younger than 35 who had mild COVID-19 (a few samples of this study predate the infection). Cell type and time point are not known. Each CDR3 is given with its conserved first and last residue. D genes are given only for firm matches. The size of a clone is reported for some rows only, either as once, few or many, or as a class for expanded clones.

v_call	j_call	clone_size	d_call	cdr3_nt	cdr3_aa
TRBV24-1	TRBJ1-2	NA	TRBD1	TGTGCCACACGCGGGACAGGTGACTATGGCTACACCTTC	CATRGTGDYGYTF
TRBV27	TRBJ1-6	NA	NA	TGTGCCAGCTCCGCGCAGGGGACTGTCCTTTCACCCCTCCACTTT	CASSAQGTVLSPLHF
TRBV6-6	TRBJ1-2	NA	NA	TGTGCCAGCAGTTACAAGGAGGGGGGCTACACCTTC	CASSYKEGGYTF
TRBV11-1	TRBJ2-5	NA	NA	TGTGCCAGCAGCCGCGGGCATACGAGGGAGACCCAGTACTTC	CASSRGHTRETQYF
TRBV2	TRBJ2-4	NA	NA	TGTGCCAGCGGGGGAAACATTCAGTACTTC	CASGGNIQYF
TRBV2	TRBJ1-5	NA	NA	TGTGCCAGCAGCCTGAGGGGATTGGGCAATCAGCCCCAGCATTTT	CASSLRGLGNQPQHF
TRBV28	TRBJ1-5	NA	NA	TGTGCCAGCAGTTTTGGCACAGGCAATCAGCCCCAGCATTTT	CASSFGTGNQPQHF
TRBV18	TRBJ1-5	few	NA	TGTGCCAGCTCACCGAACCCCGGGACCCCATGGGAGCAGCCCCAGCATTTT	CASSPNPGTPWEQPQHF
TRBV6-2/TRBV6-3	TRBJ1-5	NA	NA	TGTGCCAGCAGTTACCGCGGACTGAGCAATCAGCCCCAGCATTTT	CASSYRGLSNQPQHF
TRBV4-2	TRBJ2-1	NA	TRBD1	TGTGCCAGCAGCCAAACCGGGACAGGGGTATACAATGAGCAGTTCTTC	CASSQTGTGVYNEQFF
TRBV20-1	TRBJ2-3	NA	NA	TGCAGTGCTCGGGGCCGGGGGAACACAGATACGCAGTATTTT	CSARGRGNTDTQYF
TRBV5-4	TRBJ2-1	few	NA	TGTGCCAGCAGCTTGGCCGGGTGGTCCTCCTACAATGAGCAGTTCTTC	CASSLAGWSSYNEQFF
TRBV15	TRBJ1-2	NA	NA	TGTGCCACCAGCAGAGAGGCAGGGTTTGGCTACACCTTC	CATSREAGFGYTF
TRBV2	TRBJ2-4	NA	NA	TGTGCCAGCAGTGACGGACTAGCCAAAAACATTCAGTACTTC	CASSDGLAKNIQYF
TRBV5-1	TRBJ1-6	medium-sized	NA	TGCGCCAGCAGCTTGGGGGCGTCTTACAATTCACCCCTCCACTTT	CASSLGASYNSPLHF
TRBV6-5	TRBJ2-5	NA	NA	TGTGCCAGCAGTTACGGTTTGGTTTGGGGCCCAGAGACCCAGTACTTC	CASSYGLVWGPETQYF
TRBV5-1	TRBJ1-4	NA	NA	TGCGCCAGCAGCTCCAGGGGTGGGTTTGAAAAACTGTTTTTT	CASSSRGGFEKLFF